This TCR beta chain stems from a study of prognosis after radiotherapy for stage I lung cancer. Overall study context: Subsequent to radiotherapy, distant metastatic disease emerged in four patients (median around 7 months), whereas around 16 exhibited no significant progression. Study-level results: Reduced Shannon entropy following stereotactic body radiation therapy was recorded in patients who developed distant metastases.

As concerns this clonotype: What it binds is unknown.

The CDR3 covers 16 residues. V was clipped by 8 bases and J by 0 bases, with 17 bases between them. Per germline, CDR1 SGHAT and CDR2 FQNNGV. Genomic DNA yielded TCR beta CDR3, amplified by two-round multiplex PCR. For every TRBV and TRBJ gene, a specific primer was used in first-round PCR. TCRdb re-analysed the multiplex PCR reads in MiXCR, keeping a single row per CDR3 protein. The sample contains over 30,000 distinct CDR3 sequences, approximately 25% of which appear only once. The rearrangement uses TRBV11-2 and TRBJ2-1; D uncertain. This material consisted of PBMCs, taken before or after stereotactic body radiation therapy (not recorded which). This TCR was sampled from a donor aged 50 or older with non-small cell lung cancer. The DNA for the CDR3 is TGTGCCAGCGGTCCCCCTATCATTGTCTCCTACAATGAGCAGTTCTTC. Protein product: CASGPPIIVSYNEQFF.